This T cell receptor beta chain was documented in a study of blood T cell repertoires in COVID-19. The wider study: Some COVID-19 samples were acute and others convalescent; all came from the United States, Italy and Spain.

The V gene lost 1 base and the J gene lost 1 base, with 12 bases spanning the gap. There are 15 residues in the CDR3. Germline V gene sequence: CDR1 SQVTM, CDR2 ANQGSEA. TCRdb's copy holds only in-frame clones and misses some; the assay was immunoSEQ multiplex PCR. This sample has roughly 60,000 clones, with approximately 78% found just once. This clone was counted only a few times. Sequenced input: peripheral blood. This chain joins TRBV29-1 and TRBJ2-3; TRBD2 might be the D (6 bases). The sequence derives from an elderly man with acute or convalescent COVID-19. The CDR3 loop reads CSVEGSGGGTDTQYF. The CDR3 DNA reads TGCAGCGTTGAAGGTTCCGGGGGAGGCACAGATACGCAGTATTTT.